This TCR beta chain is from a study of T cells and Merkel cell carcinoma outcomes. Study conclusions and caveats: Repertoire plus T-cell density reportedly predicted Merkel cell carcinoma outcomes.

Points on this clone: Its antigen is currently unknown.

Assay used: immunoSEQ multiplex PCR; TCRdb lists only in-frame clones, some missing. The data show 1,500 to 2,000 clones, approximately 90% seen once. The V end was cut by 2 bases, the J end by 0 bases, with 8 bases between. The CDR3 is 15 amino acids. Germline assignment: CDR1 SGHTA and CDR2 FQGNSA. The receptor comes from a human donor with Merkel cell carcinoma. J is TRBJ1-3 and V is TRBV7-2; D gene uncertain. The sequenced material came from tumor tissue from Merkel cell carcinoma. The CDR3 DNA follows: TGTGCCAGCAGCTTATTCCTGTCCTCTGGAAACACCATATATTTT. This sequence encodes CASSLFLSSGNTIYF.